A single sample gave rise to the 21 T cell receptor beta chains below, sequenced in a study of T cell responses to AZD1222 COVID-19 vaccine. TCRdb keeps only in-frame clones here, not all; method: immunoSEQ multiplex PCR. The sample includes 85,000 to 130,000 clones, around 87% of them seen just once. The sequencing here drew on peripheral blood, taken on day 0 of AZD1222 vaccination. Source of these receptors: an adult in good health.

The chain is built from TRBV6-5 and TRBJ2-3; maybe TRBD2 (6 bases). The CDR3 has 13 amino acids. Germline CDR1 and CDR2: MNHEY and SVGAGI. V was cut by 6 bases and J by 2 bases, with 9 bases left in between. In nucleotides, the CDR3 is TGTGCCAGCAGAGAGGACTACACAGATACGCAGTATTTT. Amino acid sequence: CASREDYTDTQYF.

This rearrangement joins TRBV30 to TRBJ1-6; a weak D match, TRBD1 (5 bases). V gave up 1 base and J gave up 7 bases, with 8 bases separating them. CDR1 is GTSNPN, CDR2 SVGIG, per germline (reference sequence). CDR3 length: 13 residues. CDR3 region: CAWSGRGNSPLHF. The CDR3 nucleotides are TGTGCCTGGAGTGGTAGGGGAAATTCACCCCTCCACTTT.

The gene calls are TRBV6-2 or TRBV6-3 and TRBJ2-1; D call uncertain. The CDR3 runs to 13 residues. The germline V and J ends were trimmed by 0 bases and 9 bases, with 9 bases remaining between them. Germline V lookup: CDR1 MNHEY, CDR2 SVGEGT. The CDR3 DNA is TGTGCCAGCAGTTACTCGCATGACGGTGAGCAGTTCTTC. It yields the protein CASSYSHDGEQFF.

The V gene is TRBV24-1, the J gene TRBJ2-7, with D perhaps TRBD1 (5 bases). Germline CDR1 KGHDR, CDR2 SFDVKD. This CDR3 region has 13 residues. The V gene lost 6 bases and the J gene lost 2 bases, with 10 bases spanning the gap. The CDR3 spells CATSPQGTYEQYF. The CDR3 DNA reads TGTGCCACCAGTCCTCAGGGAACCTACGAGCAGTACTTC.

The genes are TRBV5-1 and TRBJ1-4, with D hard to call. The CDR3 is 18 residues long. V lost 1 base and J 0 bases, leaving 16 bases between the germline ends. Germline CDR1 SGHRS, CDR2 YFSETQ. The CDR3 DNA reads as TGCGCCAGCAGCTTGTCCACACAGCCCTCAGCAACTAATGAAAAACTGTTTTTT. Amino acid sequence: CASSLSTQPSATNEKLFF. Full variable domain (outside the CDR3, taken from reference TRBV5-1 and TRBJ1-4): KAGVTQTPRYLIKTRGQQVTLSCSPISGHRSVSWYQQTPGQGLQFLFEYFSETQRNKGNFPGRFSGRQFSNSRSEMNVSTLELGDSALYLCASSLSTQPSATNEKLFFGSGTQLSVL.

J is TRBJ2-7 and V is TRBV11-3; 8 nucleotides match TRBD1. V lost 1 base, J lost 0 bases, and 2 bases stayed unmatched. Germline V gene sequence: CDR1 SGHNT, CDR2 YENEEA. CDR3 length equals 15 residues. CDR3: CASSLGGQASYEQYF. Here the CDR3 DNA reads TGTGCCAGCAGCTTAGGGGGACAGGCCTCCTACGAGCAGTACTTC.

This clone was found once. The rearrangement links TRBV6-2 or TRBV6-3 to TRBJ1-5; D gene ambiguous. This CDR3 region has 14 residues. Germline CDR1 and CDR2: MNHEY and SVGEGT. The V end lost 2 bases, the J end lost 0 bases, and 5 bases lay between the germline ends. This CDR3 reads CASSYDHSNQPQHF. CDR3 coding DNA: TGTGCCAGCAGTTACGACCATAGCAATCAGCCCCAGCATTTT.

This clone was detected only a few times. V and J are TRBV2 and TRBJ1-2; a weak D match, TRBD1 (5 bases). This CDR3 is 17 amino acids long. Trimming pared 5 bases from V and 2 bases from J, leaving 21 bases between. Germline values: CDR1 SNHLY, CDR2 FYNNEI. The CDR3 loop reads CASSTSTEDWTNYGYTF. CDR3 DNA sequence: TGTGCCAGCAGTACCTCCACCGAGGACTGGACAAACTATGGCTACACCTTC.

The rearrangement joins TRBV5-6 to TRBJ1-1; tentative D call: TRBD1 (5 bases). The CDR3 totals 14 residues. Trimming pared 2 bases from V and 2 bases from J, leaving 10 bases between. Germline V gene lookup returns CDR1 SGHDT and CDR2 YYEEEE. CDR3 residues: CASSLGHINTEAFF. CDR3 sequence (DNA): TGTGCCAGCAGCTTAGGACACATAAACACTGAAGCTTTCTTT.

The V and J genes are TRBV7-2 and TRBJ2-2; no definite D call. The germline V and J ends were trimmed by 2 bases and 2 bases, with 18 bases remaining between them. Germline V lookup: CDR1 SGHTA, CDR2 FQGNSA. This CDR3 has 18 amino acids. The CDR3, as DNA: TGTGCCAGCAGCTTAACCCGGGCAGTCCGAAAAAACACCGGGGAGCTGTTTTTT. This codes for CASSLTRAVRKNTGELFF.

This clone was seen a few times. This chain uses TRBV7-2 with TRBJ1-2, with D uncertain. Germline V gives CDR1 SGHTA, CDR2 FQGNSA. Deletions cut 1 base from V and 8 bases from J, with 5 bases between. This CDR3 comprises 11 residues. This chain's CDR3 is CASSLEGGYTF. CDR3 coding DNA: TGTGCCAGCAGCTTAGAGGGAGGCTACACCTTC.

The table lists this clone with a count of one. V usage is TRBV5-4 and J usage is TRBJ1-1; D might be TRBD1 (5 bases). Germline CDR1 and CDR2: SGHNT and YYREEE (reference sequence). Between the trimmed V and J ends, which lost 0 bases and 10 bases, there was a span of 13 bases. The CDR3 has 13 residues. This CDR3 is CASSLAVGVGAFF. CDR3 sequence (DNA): TGTGCCAGCAGCTTGGCCGTGGGGGTAGGAGCTTTCTTT.

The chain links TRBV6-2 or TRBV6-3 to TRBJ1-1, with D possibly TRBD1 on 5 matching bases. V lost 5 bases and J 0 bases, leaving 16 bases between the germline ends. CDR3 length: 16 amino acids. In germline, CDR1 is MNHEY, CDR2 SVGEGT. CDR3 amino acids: CASSPQWGKMNTEAFF. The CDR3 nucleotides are TGTGCCAGCAGTCCGCAGTGGGGGAAAATGAACACTGAAGCTTTCTTT.

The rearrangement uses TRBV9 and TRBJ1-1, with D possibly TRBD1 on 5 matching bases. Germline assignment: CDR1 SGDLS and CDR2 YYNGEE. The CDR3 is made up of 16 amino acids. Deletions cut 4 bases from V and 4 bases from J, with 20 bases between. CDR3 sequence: CASSPREGSRGTEAFF. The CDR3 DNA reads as TGTGCCAGCAGCCCTAGGGAGGGGTCGCGGGGCACTGAAGCTTTCTTT.

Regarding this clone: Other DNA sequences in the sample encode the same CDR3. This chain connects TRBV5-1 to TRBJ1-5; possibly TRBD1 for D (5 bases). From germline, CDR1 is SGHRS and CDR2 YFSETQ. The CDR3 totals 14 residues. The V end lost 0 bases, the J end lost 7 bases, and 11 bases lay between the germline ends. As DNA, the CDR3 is TGCGCCAGCAGCTTGGGGCAGGGTAGCCAGCCCCAGCATTTT. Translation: CASSLGQGSQPQHF.

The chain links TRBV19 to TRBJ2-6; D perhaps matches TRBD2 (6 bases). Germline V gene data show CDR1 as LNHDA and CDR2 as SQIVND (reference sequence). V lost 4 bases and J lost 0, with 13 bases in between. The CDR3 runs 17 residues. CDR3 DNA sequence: TGTGCCAGTAGTACTGGCGGGGAGAGCTCTGGGGCCAACGTCCTGACTTTC. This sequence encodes CASSTGGESSGANVLTF.

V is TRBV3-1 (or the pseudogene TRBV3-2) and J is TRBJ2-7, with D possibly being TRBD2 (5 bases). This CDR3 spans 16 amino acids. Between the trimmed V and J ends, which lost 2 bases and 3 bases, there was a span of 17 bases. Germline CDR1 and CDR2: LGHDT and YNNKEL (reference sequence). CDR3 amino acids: CASSQYLGDRDYEQYF. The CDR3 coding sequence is TGTGCCAGCAGCCAATACCTCGGGGATCGGGACTACGAGCAGTACTTC.

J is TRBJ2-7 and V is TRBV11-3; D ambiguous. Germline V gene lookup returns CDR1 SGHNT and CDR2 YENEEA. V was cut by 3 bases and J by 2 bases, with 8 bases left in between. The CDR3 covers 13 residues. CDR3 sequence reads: CASSLGSTYEQYF. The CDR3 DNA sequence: TGTGCCAGCAGCTTGGGGTCAACCTACGAGCAGTACTTC.

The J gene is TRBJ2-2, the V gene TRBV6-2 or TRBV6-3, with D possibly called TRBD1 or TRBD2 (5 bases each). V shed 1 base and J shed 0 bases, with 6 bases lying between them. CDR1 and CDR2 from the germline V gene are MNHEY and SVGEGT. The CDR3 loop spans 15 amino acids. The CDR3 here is CASSYWGPNTGELFF. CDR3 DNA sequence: TGTGCCAGCAGTTACTGGGGACCGAACACCGGGGAGCTGTTTTTT.

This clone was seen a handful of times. The CDR3 DNA reads TGTGCCAGCAGTTTTGGTGGTACTCGATCACCCCTCCACTTT. It specifies CASSFGGTRSPLHF. The V call is TRBV27, the J call TRBJ1-6; no firm D call. CDR1 and CDR2 (germline): MNHEY, SMNVEV (reference sequence). The CDR3 covers 14 residues. V shed 3 bases and J shed 10 bases, with 13 bases lying between them.

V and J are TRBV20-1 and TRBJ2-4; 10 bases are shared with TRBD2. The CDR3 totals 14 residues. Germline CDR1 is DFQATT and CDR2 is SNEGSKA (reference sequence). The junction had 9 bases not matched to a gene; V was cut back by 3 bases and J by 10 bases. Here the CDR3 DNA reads TGCAGTGCTAGTACTAGCGGGGATAGTGGAATTCAGTACTTC. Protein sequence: CSASTSGDSGIQYF.